A selection of T cell receptor beta chains follows, all from one sample in a study of blood T cell repertoires in COVID-19. Measured with immunoSEQ multiplex PCR; TCRdb has only the in-frame clones, and not every one. The sample has approximately 200,000 clones, approximately 88% seen once. Material for sequencing was PBMCs or T cells enriched from blood (not recorded which). Receptor source: a woman younger than 45 who had been exposed to COVID-19. Both conserved end residues are part of each CDR3. Fields, in order: D gene, J gene, clone size, V gene, CDR3 protein, CDR3 DNA. D genes are given only for firm matches. Clone sizes are given selectively: once, few, many, or a class where the clone is expanded.

NA TRBJ1-3 NA TRBV11-2 CASSPRGSGNTIYF TGTGCCAGCAGCCCCCGGGGTTCTGGAAACACCATATATTTT
TRBD2 TRBJ2-7 NA TRBV27 CASSPHWGGGYEQYF TGTGCCAGCAGTCCCCATTGGGGGGGAGGCTACGAGCAGTACTTC
TRBD2 TRBJ2-2 NA TRBV6-4 CASSAGTSGRGELFF TGTGCCAGCAGTGCCGGGACTAGCGGGAGAGGGGAGCTGTTTTTT
NA TRBJ2-1 NA TRBV14 CASSHSRASWYYNEQFF TGTGCCAGCAGCCATAGTAGAGCTAGCTGGTACTACAATGAGCAGTTCTTC
NA TRBJ2-4 NA TRBV27 CASSFSEQGNIQYF TGTGCCAGCAGTTTCTCAGAACAGGGCAACATTCAGTACTTC
NA TRBJ2-4 NA TRBV21-1 CASSKEGADLAKNIQYF TGTGCCAGCAGCAAAGAAGGGGCAGATCTAGCCAAAAACATTCAGTACTTC
TRBD2 TRBJ2-7 NA TRBV7-9 CASTDTSGGQYF TGTGCCAGCACCGATACTAGCGGGGGACAGTACTTC
TRBD2 TRBJ2-7 NA TRBV3-1/TRBV3-2 CASSQGLAGAQGYEQYF TGTGCCAGCAGCCAAGGCCTAGCGGGAGCTCAGGGCTACGAGCAGTACTTC
NA TRBJ1-3 NA TRBV28 CASRLGSGNTIYF TGTGCCAGCAGACTAGGGTCTGGAAACACCATATATTTT
NA TRBJ2-5 NA TRBV29-1 CSTQETQYF TGCAGCACCCAGGAGACCCAGTACTTC
TRBD1 TRBJ1-1 NA TRBV30 CAWSFPGQGKAEAFF TGTGCCTGGAGTTTTCCGGGACAGGGGAAGGCTGAAGCTTTCTTT
NA TRBJ1-1 NA TRBV30 CAWSAMEAESEAFF TGTGCCTGGAGTGCAATGGAGGCGGAGAGTGAAGCTTTCTTT
NA TRBJ2-2 NA TRBV27 CASSLRQGRSGGTGELFF TGTGCCAGCAGTTTACGACAGGGAAGGAGTGGGGGGACCGGGGAGCTGTTTTTT
NA TRBJ2-3 once TRBV4-2 CASSHEGSSSTDTQYF TGTGCCAGCAGCCACGAGGGCTCATCTAGCACAGATACGCAGTATTTT
TRBD2 TRBJ2-5 NA TRBV24-1 CATSDPLSGSGGETQYF TGTGCCACCAGTGACCCTTTAAGCGGGAGCGGCGGAGAGACCCAGTACTTC
NA TRBJ2-7 NA TRBV28 CASSLWWGGTKQYF TGTGCCAGCAGTTTATGGTGGGGAGGAACGAAGCAGTACTTC
TRBD2 TRBJ2-2 once TRBV5-4 CASSLEGWGLTRTGELFF TGTGCCAGCAGCTTGGAAGGTTGGGGACTAACGAGGACCGGGGAGCTGTTTTTT
NA TRBJ2-7 NA TRBV2 CASSEEGVGFEQYF TGTGCCAGCAGTGAAGAGGGGGTAGGTTTCGAGCAGTACTTC
TRBD1 TRBJ1-4 NA TRBV5-1 CASSRTGGPEKLFF TGCGCCAGCAGCCGGACAGGGGGCCCTGAAAAACTGTTTTTT
TRBD1 TRBJ1-2 NA TRBV5-1 CASTFGTGGNYGYTF TGCGCCAGCACCTTTGGGACAGGGGGTAACTATGGCTACACCTTC
NA TRBJ2-5 NA TRBV3-1/TRBV3-2 CASSQEPGYQETQYF TGTGCCAGCAGCCAAGAGCCCGGGTACCAAGAGACCCAGTACTTC
NA TRBJ1-2 few TRBV4-2 CASSQGPTGDGYTF TGTGCCAGCAGCCAGGGCCCCACGGGAGATGGCTACACCTTC
TRBD2 TRBJ2-1 once TRBV3-1/TRBV3-2 CASSQERAGGNEQFF TGTGCCAGCAGCCAAGAGAGGGCGGGAGGAAATGAGCAGTTCTTC
TRBD2 TRBJ2-1 NA TRBV7-9 CASSLGDRGGGYNEQFF TGTGCCAGCAGCTTAGGAGATCGGGGGGGAGGATACAATGAGCAGTTCTTC
NA TRBJ1-6 NA TRBV4-2 CASSQGQGGSPLHF TGTGCCAGCAGCCAAGGGCAGGGAGGTTCACCCCTCCACTTT
TRBD2 TRBJ2-1 NA TRBV18 CASSPLGVAGEGDNEQFF TGTGCCAGCTCACCACTCGGGGTAGCGGGAGAGGGGGACAATGAGCAGTTCTTC
NA TRBJ1-1 once TRBV9 CASSVDGGTEAFF TGTGCCAGCAGCGTAGACGGGGGGACTGAAGCTTTCTTT
TRBD2 TRBJ2-1 NA TRBV29-1 CSVEGGLAGGRADVYEQFF TGCAGCGTTGAGGGGGGACTAGCGGGAGGGAGGGCCGATGTATATGAGCAGTTCTTC
TRBD2 TRBJ2-3 once TRBV5-1 CASSPRTSVSTDTQYF TGCGCCAGCAGCCCACGAACTAGCGTAAGCACAGATACGCAGTATTTT
TRBD1 TRBJ2-7 NA TRBV4-1 CASSPGQGNYEQYF TGCGCCAGCAGCCCGGGACAGGGGAATTACGAGCAGTACTTC
TRBD2 TRBJ2-5 NA TRBV5-1 CASSLSGGVAPQETQYF TGCGCCAGCAGCTTGTCGGGGGGAGTTGCCCCACAAGAGACCCAGTACTTC
TRBD2 TRBJ2-5 NA TRBV10-1 CASSALAGEGETQYF TGCGCCAGCAGTGCTCTAGCGGGAGAGGGGGAGACCCAGTACTTC
NA TRBJ2-7 NA TRBV28 CASSQSYEQYF TGTGCCAGCAGCCAATCCTACGAGCAGTACTTC
TRBD1 TRBJ1-2 NA TRBV6-1 CASRVTGNNYGYTF TGTGCCAGCAGGGTGACAGGGAATAACTATGGCTACACCTTC
NA TRBJ1-5 NA TRBV6-2/TRBV6-3 CASSYPEGRNQPQHF TGTGCCAGCAGTTACCCCGAGGGAAGGAATCAGCCCCAGCATTTT
TRBD1 TRBJ1-6 NA TRBV30 CAWSLTGGGSPLHF TGTGCCTGGAGTCTTACAGGGGGAGGTTCACCCCTCCACTTT
TRBD2 TRBJ2-5 NA TRBV12-5 CASGLASGNSVLPETQYF TGTGCTAGTGGTTTGGCTAGCGGGAATTCAGTTCTCCCCGAGACCCAGTACTTC
NA TRBJ1-2 NA TRBV2 CASSETGYGYTF TGTGCCAGCAGTGAGACGGGCTATGGCTACACCTTC
NA TRBJ2-7 NA TRBV5-1 CASSFGGAYEQYF TGCGCCAGCAGCTTTGGAGGGGCCTACGAGCAGTACTTC
NA TRBJ2-5 NA TRBV2 CASRLEETQYF TGTGCCAGCAGATTAGAAGAGACCCAGTACTTC
NA TRBJ1-5 NA TRBV19 CASSTGLRQPQHF TGTGCCAGTAGTACAGGGCTTCGTCAGCCCCAGCATTTT
NA TRBJ1-2 NA TRBV15 CATSRDERVGDGYTF TGTGCCACCAGCAGAGATGAGAGGGTTGGGGATGGCTACACCTTC
NA TRBJ2-7 once TRBV4-1 CASSQEGNEAYEQYF TGCGCCAGCAGCCAAGAGGGCAATGAAGCCTACGAGCAGTACTTC
TRBD1 TRBJ2-1 NA TRBV4-1 CASSQHLGQGGGAASSYNEQFF TGCGCCAGCAGCCAGCATTTGGGACAGGGAGGGGGAGCGGCAAGCTCCTACAATGAGCAGTTCTTC
NA TRBJ2-1 NA TRBV11-2 CASSLQSWRGRNEQFF TGTGCCAGCAGCTTACAGAGCTGGCGGGGGCGTAATGAGCAGTTCTTC
NA TRBJ1-1 NA TRBV15 CATNQGYPSKAFF TGTGCCACCAACCAGGGTTACCCCTCTAAAGCTTTCTTT
NA TRBJ1-1 few TRBV10-1 CASSVGSVDTEAFF TGCGCCAGCAGTGTTGGGAGTGTAGACACTGAAGCTTTCTTT
NA TRBJ2-7 NA TRBV15 CATSRDRGPEQYF TGTGCCACCAGCAGAGATAGAGGGCCCGAGCAGTACTTC
NA TRBJ2-5 once TRBV9 CASSVYGGQETQYF TGTGCCAGCAGCGTATATGGAGGGCAAGAGACCCAGTACTTC
NA TRBJ1-5 NA TRBV27 CASSPWQGLGSNQPQHF TGTGCCAGCAGTCCCTGGCAGGGGTTAGGGAGCAATCAGCCCCAGCATTTT
NA TRBJ1-1 few TRBV27 CASSLGGWANTEAFF TGTGCCAGCAGTTTGGGGGGATGGGCGAACACTGAAGCTTTCTTT
NA TRBJ1-2 NA TRBV5-6 CASSLYPGLINYGYTF TGTGCCAGCAGCCTCTATCCGGGTCTTATTAACTATGGCTACACCTTC
NA TRBJ2-3 NA TRBV28 CASSSSLAGGPDTQYF NA
NA TRBJ1-2 NA TRBV7-2 CASSLAGGLGYTF TGTGCCAGCAGCTTAGCGGGGGGGTTAGGCTACACCTTC
NA TRBJ1-5 NA TRBV4-1 CASSQDWPVNQPQHF TGCGCCAGCAGCCAAGATTGGCCAGTCAATCAGCCCCAGCATTTT
TRBD2 TRBJ2-7 NA TRBV19 CASSRSSGTSGNYEQYF TGTGCCAGTAGTCGTTCCTCCGGGACTAGCGGGAACTACGAGCAGTACTTC
TRBD1 TRBJ1-2 NA TRBV7-6 CASQTGDFYGYTF TGTGCCAGCCAGACAGGGGATTTTTATGGCTACACCTTC
TRBD1 TRBJ2-7 once TRBV9 CASSVSGTGFSEQYF TGTGCCAGCAGCGTATCCGGGACAGGGTTCTCCGAGCAGTACTTC
TRBD2 TRBJ2-1 NA TRBV10-3 CAIRSSGSHNEQFF TGTGCCATCAGATCTAGCGGGAGCCACAATGAGCAGTTCTTC
NA TRBJ1-3 NA TRBV25-1 CASSDGLHTSGNTIYF TGTGCCAGCAGTGATGGTCTTCATACTTCTGGAAACACCATATATTTT